A selection of T cell receptor beta chains follows, all from one sample in a study of blood T cell repertoires in COVID-19. Here immunoSEQ multiplex PCR was the method, and the copy in TCRdb shows in-frame clones only, minus some. The sample lists approximately 100,000 clones, 70% to 80% occurring once. What was sequenced was peripheral blood. Receptor source: a man in his 70s with active or convalescent COVID-19. The CDR3 runs from the conserved cysteine through the conserved F or W. D genes are given only for firm matches. Some rows mark clone size as missing; the rest say once, few, many or name a class of expanded clone.

NA 15 TRBJ1-5 TRBV5-1 NA CASRPDGGTNQPQHF TGCGCCAGCAGACCGGACGGGGGTACGAATCAGCCCCAGCATTTT
NA 13 TRBJ1-2 TRBV6-1 NA CASRDQVFYGYTF TGTGCCAGCCGTGATCAGGTATTCTATGGCTACACCTTC
NA 13 TRBJ2-5 TRBV3-1/TRBV3-2 NA CASSQDSQETQYF TGTGCCAGCAGCCAAGATAGCCAAGAGACCCAGTACTTC
NA 16 TRBJ1-2 TRBV5-4 TRBD1 CASLPSGTGFAGGYTF TGTGCCAGCCTACCAAGCGGGACAGGGTTTGCTGGTGGCTACACCTTC
NA 14 TRBJ2-5 TRBV5-4 TRBD2 CASSLGGAGGTQYF TGTGCCAGCAGCTTGGGGGGGGCGGGGGGAACCCAGTACTTC
NA 15 TRBJ2-1 TRBV4-1 NA CASSQDSRTYNEQFF TGCGCCAGCAGCCAAGATAGTCGGACTTACAATGAGCAGTTCTTC
NA 11 TRBJ1-2 TRBV7-9 NA CASTLGYGYTF TGTGCCAGCACCCTAGGTTATGGCTACACCTTC
NA 14 TRBJ1-1 TRBV7-6 NA CASSYGTTNTEAFF TGTGCCAGCAGCTACGGGACAACGAACACTGAAGCTTTCTTT
NA 14 TRBJ1-1 TRBV7-3 NA CASSLTGTTTEAFF TGTGCCAGCAGCTTAACCGGGACTACGACTGAAGCTTTCTTT
NA 18 TRBJ2-6 TRBV12-1 NA CASSPWTGPPSGANVLTF TGTGCCAGCAGCCCATGGACAGGGCCTCCGTCTGGGGCCAACGTCCTGACTTTC
few 15 TRBJ1-2 TRBV6-1 TRBD1 CASSEGQGRGDGYTF TGTGCCAGCAGTGAGGGACAGGGAAGAGGCGATGGCTACACCTTC
NA 12 TRBJ1-2 TRBV28 NA CASSLPRGGYTF TGTGCCAGCAGTTTACCTAGGGGAGGCTACACCTTC
NA 15 TRBJ1-2 TRBV3-1/TRBV3-2 NA CASSQDFGRNYGYTF TGTGCCAGCAGCCAAGATTTCGGCAGGAACTATGGCTACACCTTC
NA 14 TRBJ1-4 TRBV19 NA CASSVWTENEKLFF TGTGCCAGTTCCGTTTGGACAGAGAATGAAAAACTGTTTTTT
NA 15 TRBJ2-3 TRBV6-5 NA CASSKPGLYTDTQYF TGTGCCAGCAGTAAACCGGGACTTTACACAGATACGCAGTATTTT
NA 14 TRBJ1-1 TRBV18 NA CASSPETGYTEAFF TGTGCCAGCTCCCCCGAGACGGGTTATACTGAAGCTTTCTTT
NA 14 TRBJ1-6 TRBV3-1/TRBV3-2 TRBD1 CASSQVQGGSPLHF TGTGCCAGCAGCCAAGTACAGGGGGGTTCACCCCTCCACTTT
NA 23 TRBJ2-2 TRBV28 TRBD2 CASSSPGGEGIAGIHANTGELFF TGTGCCAGCAGTTCCCCCGGGGGGGAAGGGATAGCGGGGATTCACGCTAACACCGGGGAGCTGTTTTTT
NA 17 TRBJ2-3 TRBV5-1 TRBD2 CASSLTGTSGSADTQYF TGCGCCAGCAGCTTGACCGGGACTAGCGGGAGCGCAGATACGCAGTATTTT
once 15 TRBJ1-1 TRBV7-9 NA CASSFYGQQNTEAFF TGTGCCAGCAGCTTCTACGGACAACAGAACACTGAAGCTTTCTTT
NA 13 TRBJ2-7 TRBV2 TRBD2 CASGVTSLYEQYF TGTGCCAGCGGGGTGACTAGCCTCTACGAGCAGTACTTC
NA 15 TRBJ1-1 TRBV6-5 NA CASSLQMVMNTEAFF TGTGCCAGCTCCCTCCAGATGGTCATGAACACTGAAGCTTTCTTT
NA 14 TRBJ1-1 TRBV19 NA CASSSQGIGTEAFF TGTGCCAGTAGCTCACAGGGTATTGGCACTGAAGCTTTCTTT
NA 17 TRBJ2-3 TRBV5-4 TRBD2 CASSLRIAGASTDTQYF TGTGCCAGCAGCTTGAGGATCGCGGGAGCGAGCACAGATACGCAGTATTTT
NA 13 TRBJ1-2 TRBV12-3/TRBV12-4 NA CASSLSGRGGYTF TGTGCCAGCAGTTTGTCGGGGAGAGGTGGCTACACCTTC
NA 11 TRBJ2-5 TRBV19 TRBD1 CATEQGETQYF TGTGCCACGGAACAGGGGGAGACCCAGTACTTC
once 14 TRBJ2-1 TRBV5-4 NA CASSLRTGYNEQFF TGTGCCAGCAGCCTCAGAACAGGCTACAATGAGCAGTTCTTC
NA 18 TRBJ2-1 TRBV5-1 TRBD2 CASSFPRRTSGFYNEQFF TGCGCCAGCAGCTTCCCACGTCGGACTAGCGGTTTTTACAATGAGCAGTTCTTC
NA 13 TRBJ2-7 TRBV12-3/TRBV12-4 TRBD1 CASSRDRSYEQYF TGTGCCAGCAGCCGGGACAGATCTTACGAGCAGTACTTC
NA 15 TRBJ1-3 TRBV28 NA CASSLLTKRGNTIYF TGTGCCAGCAGTTTATTGACTAAAAGGGGAAACACCATATATTTT
NA 14 TRBJ2-5 TRBV2 NA CASRMGRTQETQYF TGTGCCAGCAGGATGGGGCGGACCCAAGAGACCCAGTACTTC
NA 14 TRBJ2-1 TRBV2 TRBD2 CASRVAGAVDEQFF TGTGCCAGCAGGGTAGCGGGAGCAGTTGATGAGCAGTTCTTC
NA 14 TRBJ2-1 TRBV6-5 TRBD2 CASTLAGGRNEQFF TGTGCCAGCACTTTAGCGGGAGGGAGGAATGAGCAGTTCTTC
NA 14 TRBJ1-1 TRBV10-3 NA CATGEGPLNTEAFF TGTGCCACAGGGGAGGGGCCCTTGAACACTGAAGCTTTCTTT
NA 13 TRBJ2-2 TRBV30 NA CAFLQGRTGELFF TGTGCCTTTTTACAGGGCCGGACCGGGGAGCTGTTTTTT
NA 16 TRBJ1-1 TRBV28 TRBD1 CASSLPPGQGFGEAFF TGTGCCAGCAGTTTACCCCCGGGACAGGGTTTTGGGGAAGCTTTCTTT
NA 15 TRBJ2-3 TRBV5-1 NA CASSLDRGGGDTQYF TGCGCCAGCAGCTTAGACAGGGGAGGGGGAGATACGCAGTATTTT
NA 15 TRBJ1-2 TRBV3-1/TRBV3-2 NA CASSQDGGAGYGYTF TGTGCCAGCAGCCAAGATGGAGGGGCGGGATATGGCTACACCTTC
NA 14 TRBJ2-1 TRBV5-1 NA CASSLGRSGNEQFF TGCGCCAGCAGCTTGGGACGGTCGGGAAATGAGCAGTTCTTC
NA 15 TRBJ1-6 TRBV5-1 NA CASSSPTFGNSPLHF TGCGCCAGCAGCTCTCCCACCTTCGGTAATTCACCCCTCCACTTT
once 13 TRBJ1-1 TRBV30 NA CAWSKQGNTEAFF TGTGCCTGGAGTAAACAGGGGAACACTGAAGCTTTCTTT
NA 12 TRBJ1-6 TRBV5-1 NA CASSSGDSPLHF TGCGCCAGCTCTTCAGGGGATTCACCCCTCCACTTT
NA 16 TRBJ2-1 TRBV19 TRBD1 CASQQGAVRTFNEQFF TGTGCCAGCCAACAGGGGGCTGTCCGAACCTTCAATGAGCAGTTCTTC
NA 14 TRBJ1-1 TRBV28 NA CASSWGRLNTEAFF TGTGCCAGCAGTTGGGGCAGACTGAACACTGAAGCTTTCTTT
NA 15 TRBJ1-3 TRBV5-5 NA CASSLLVGSGNTIYF TGTGCCAGCAGCTTACTTGTGGGGAGTGGAAACACCATATATTTT
few 17 TRBJ2-3 TRBV19 NA CASSLAAGTPSTDTQYF TGTGCCAGTAGCCTCGCCGCGGGGACCCCTAGCACAGATACGCAGTATTTT
NA 13 TRBJ1-1 TRBV4-2 TRBD1 CASSPGTGGMAFF TGTGCCAGCAGCCCAGGGACAGGGGGCATGGCTTTCTTT
NA 14 TRBJ2-7 TRBV7-9 TRBD1 CASSPTGGVYEQYF TGTGCCAGCAGCCCGACAGGGGGAGTCTACGAGCAGTACTTC
NA 14 TRBJ1-2 TRBV5-1 NA CASSSDRLNYGYTF TGCGCCAGCAGCTCCGACAGGTTAAACTATGGCTACACCTTC
NA 14 TRBJ1-4 TRBV28 NA CASSSTAGGEKLFF TGTGCCAGCAGTTCGACGGCCGGAGGGGAAAAACTGTTTTTT
NA 14 TRBJ1-1 TRBV3-1/TRBV3-2 NA CASSQGGSFTEAFF TGTGCCAGCAGCCAAGGTGGTAGCTTCACTGAAGCTTTCTTT
once 14 TRBJ1-2 TRBV6-5 TRBD1 CASRRQGTNYGYTF TGTGCCAGCAGGAGACAGGGGACTAACTATGGCTACACCTTC
NA 14 TRBJ2-1 TRBV24-1 NA CATSDPQAGNEQFF TGTGCCACCAGTGATCCCCAGGCCGGAAATGAGCAGTTCTTC
NA 12 TRBJ1-5 TRBV6-6 NA CASNREGQPQHF TGTGCCAGCAACAGGGAAGGTCAGCCCCAGCATTTT
NA 15 TRBJ2-5 TRBV19 TRBD2 CASSRTSAPQETQYF TGTGCCAGTAGCCGGACTAGCGCTCCCCAAGAGACCCAGTACTTC
NA 14 TRBJ1-4 TRBV6-5 NA CASSNGGANEKLFF TGTGCCAGCAGTAACGGGGGGGCTAATGAAAAACTGTTTTTT
NA 14 TRBJ1-1 TRBV5-1 NA CASSLLSPDTEAFF TGCGCCAGCAGCCTCCTTTCCCCCGACACTGAAGCTTTCTTT
NA 14 TRBJ1-1 TRBV5-3 NA CARSSGFQATEAFF TGTGCCAGAAGCAGTGGTTTTCAAGCCACTGAAGCTTTCTTT
NA 13 TRBJ2-7 TRBV18 TRBD1 CASSPGTDYEQYF TGTGCCAGCTCACCCGGGACAGACTACGAGCAGTACTTC
few 13 TRBJ2-5 TRBV7-9 NA CASSFSGEETQYF TGTGCCAGCAGCTTTTCAGGGGAAGAGACCCAGTACTTC